This TCR beta chain was profiled in a study of T cells in Graves' hyperthyroidism and ophthalmopathy (dated by TCRdb to the late 2010s). At the level of the whole study: Peripheral blood samples were taken at the time of initial diagnosis, prior to any treatment. According to the paper, TCR Vbeta CDR3 sequencing was carried out on 135 peripheral blood samples, which came from 40 to 45 ophthalmopathy, around 75 hyperthyroidism and around 17 progressor patients. The 90 to 100 discovery patients were randomly split 7:3 into training and test sets. Prospective prediction of ophthalmopathy was tested in an independent validation cohort of 18 to 20 hyperthyroidism patients and some 17 patients who later progressed to ophthalmopathy. To identify distinguishing TCR V-J signatures, a discovery cohort of 100 patients was used, comprising 43 with Graves' ophthalmopathy and approximately 57 with stable Graves' hyperthyroidism. After sampling, hyperthyroidism patients received methimazole starting at 30 mg daily, and ophthalmopathy patients received high-dose intravenous methylprednisolone. In addition, the study compared T-cell repertoires in thyroid tissue and in blood from several Graves' hyperthyroidism patients. Broader findings and caveats from the paper: During validation, the model predicted progression to ophthalmopathy a median of roughly six months ahead of onset, with around 71% sensitivity and roughly 72% specificity. Blood samples also contained most of the expanded thyroid clonotypes (frequency above 0.001), which suggests that blood repertoires may reflect thyroid immune responses. Ophthalmopathy was separated from stable hyperthyroidism by a 13 V-J signature model, with over 85% sensitivity and 81% to 82% specificity obtained in cross-validation and 80%/75% obtained in testing. Sample size was not statistically predetermined, and blinding of investigators to group allocation was not performed.

Stable Graves' hyperthyroidism was defined as the absence of progression to ophthalmopathy over 18 months of follow-up. The hyperthyroidism patients were between 18 and 65 years old and newly diagnosed, with a disease duration of less than 2 months. Patients with uncontrolled infections, other autoimmune diseases, pregnancy or lactation were excluded. Diagnoses were established on the basis of clinical symptoms, serum thyroxine and TRAb, thyroid ultrasound, and orbital computed tomography. PBMCs were isolated from 7.5 to 10 ml of fresh peripheral blood by Ficoll-Paque density gradient centrifugation. Total RNA was extracted with Trizol reagent, and quality was checked on an Agilent 2100 Bioanalyzer. In its sample, this clonotype was seen a few times. It has no known antigen specificity. Base qualities are not provided; no much larger clone lies one nucleotide away. The CDR3 has 16 amino acids, counting the end cysteine and phenylalanine. Solely the CDR3 DNA is kept, with 48 bases framed from the first base. V is pared back by 0 bases and J by 1 base, with 12 bases lying between the germline termini. The germline V gene gives CDR1 as LGHNA and CDR2 as YNFKEQ.

TCR beta CDR3 regions were amplified from RNA transcripts. The first round of RT-PCR for the TCR CDR3 was performed with the HTBI primer set and the Qiagen OneStep RT-PCR kit. A second multiplex PCR round built the libraries, followed by size selection and purification. The libraries were sequenced on an Illumina HiSeq2000 using paired-end 100 bp reads. On the study's bioinformatics: Raw data were processed with SOAPnuke, discarding reads with adapters, uncalled bases, mean Phred below 15, or no exact constant-primer or identifier match. High-quality paired reads were merged using COPE v1.2.5, and each unique nucleotide sequence was defined as a clonotype. MiTCR v1.1 was used to align clonotypes to the IMGT TRBV, TRBD and TRBJ reference segments. Analysis was restricted to V-J combinations with a frequency above 0.0001, which covered roughly 99% of repertoires. The TCS score was defined as F50 (clonal expansion) divided by E x V (chaos), with BLOSUM62-based TCRdist calculated between CDR3 peptides within each V-J. Welch's t-statistics and random forest reduced around 550 V-J features to under 15, which were used in a naive Bayes classifier (R e1071). The public reads were quality trimmed at Q25 with fastp and then assembled into clones with MiXCR by TCRdb, keeping productive beta chains. When rows share a CDR3 protein, they turn into one entry using the most common DNA and genes. TCRdb's processing, not the authors', yielded these V and J calls. This sample lists around 690,000 distinct CDR3 sequences; around a sixth were detected once. The ten top clones hold 15% to 19% of the sample.

The sequence joins TRBV4-2 to TRBJ1-1, with a weak D call of TRBD1 (5 bases match). The sequencing input was blood. The TCR comes from a middle-aged man with Graves' hyperthyroidism. CDR3 reads: CASSQDVGRTNTEAFF. The nucleotide sequence is given as TGTGCCAGCAGCCAAGATGTGGGACGGACGAACACTGAAGCTTTCTTT.